A single T cell receptor beta chain is shown here with its context. No cognate antigen has been identified for it. One base away there is no much larger clone; base qualities are not given. This sample is part of a study of shared clonotypes between healthy human individuals (TCRdb year 2020). For context, the study as a whole: The cohort comprised two women and a few men aged 18 to 49 years. For each donor, CD4 naive and CD4 memory were each run on three plates, CD8 naive on two plates, and CD8 memory on one plate. To estimate repertoire size and how much clonotype sharing occurs between individuals, the study deeply sequenced the blood TCR repertoires of five healthy adults. Different laboratories and diverse techniques were used to prepare libraries and sequence TCR repertoires, to increase sequencing depth and limit assay-specific biases. Each donor's leukapheresis produced roughly between roughly 0.94 and 9.5 billion PBMCs. The research as a whole found: Sampling was restricted to blood, and TCR repertoires in tissue are likely to differ from TCR repertoires in blood. Because the study included a small number of donors, the genetic and exposure-history diversity represented was limited. Rarefaction of sorted-subset datasets indicated incomplete sequencing despite the large sequencing depth. Compared with non-shared clonotypes, clonotypes shared by all four sorted-subset donors had higher generation probabilities. Larger estimated clonotype richness was generally found for naive subsets than for memory subsets. Pairwise subsampling indicated that sequencing depth was expected to affect the degree of clonotype sharing among donors. About 5% of naive CD4, 3.5% of naive CD8, about 2.1% of memory CD4, and 0.4% of memory CD8 clonotypes were shared across a few donors.

Donors were healthy HIV-negative adults with no recently reported acute infections or vaccinations. Every donor was a Caucasian adult living in Nashville, Tennessee, USA. CD4+ T cells were enriched through magnetic negative selection, after which naive cells were positively selected on CD45RA and the remaining negative fraction served as the memory subset. Blood was collected by leukapheresis, and PBMCs were isolated by Ficoll-Histopaque density gradient centrifugation and then cryopreserved in liquid nitrogen vapor phase. Analytical flow cytometry was used to check the purity and quantity of every magnetically sorted T cell population. From each sorted fraction, genomic DNA was isolated and quantified by UV absorbance on a Nanodrop 2000c. Using the deep immunoSEQ assay, TCR CDR3 regions were amplified from genomic DNA by multiplex PCR. For each cell subset, the extracted genomic DNA was distributed evenly across all wells of several immunoSEQ 96-well plates, and each plate served as one replicate. For sorted subsets, around 200 ng genomic DNA, equal to about 30,000 T cell genomes, was loaded into each replicate PCR. Purified libraries were measured with a Qubit 3.0 fluorometer, size-checked on a Bioanalyzer 2100, and measured again with the KAPA Library Quantification kit. Each immunoSEQ 96-well plate was sequenced on its own single-read 150-cycle Illumina NextSeq 550 flow cell. The paper's data handling went like this. Because the immunoSEQ output included only junctional sequences and no quality scores, the filtering could not be the same as the filtering used for full-length reads. To assign V/J genes and CDR3, sequences were annotated using PyIR, a Python wrapper for IgBLAST v1.9, with IMGT germline references. Reads were filtered out if the reads had weak V/J assignments (E-value above 1e-6), no CDR3, stop codons, out-of-frame junctions, or ambiguous translated residues. V3J clonotypes were defined as sequences sharing an identical inferred V gene, J gene, and CDR3 amino acid sequence. Percentage overlap between repertoires was computed as shared unique clonotypes divided by the size of the smaller repertoire. Repertoire richness was assessed with RTK rarefaction, the Chao1 estimator, and Recon v2.1 estimates of unobserved clonotypes. Generation probabilities for all TCRbeta clonotypes obtained by the gDNA method from four donors were computed using OLGA. TCRdb provides this immuneACCESS table in a form limited to in-frame rearrangements. Some clones are lacking; in checked studies, under half of them reflect an unresolved V gene, and why the rest are absent is not known. D and trimming come from the DNA, and the V and J calls and clone size come from that table. In all, the sample holds some 790,000 clones, and 72% of those were seen once. Of the sample, more than 1.5% is held by the ten largest clones.

Looking up the germline V gene (reference sequence) yields CDR1 MNHEY and CDR2 SMNVEV. V and J are truncated by 5 bases and 5 bases respectively, leaving an intervening sequence of 27 bases. Its CDR3 holds 18 amino acids, cysteine through phenylalanine. The DNA shown is the 54-base CDR3, in frame from base 1. The chain uses TRBV27 and TRBJ2-5; TRBD2 is perhaps the D gene, given 5 matching bases. The TCR originated in a woman in her twenties or thirties in good health. Material for sequencing was memory CD4+ T cells sorted from blood. Interpreted using the paper, the cell subset or site label stands for: CD45RA-negative fraction. The CDR3 reads as follows: CASSPLAPPKKGWETQYF. In nucleotide form, the sequence is TGTGCCAGCAGTCCCCTAGCCCCCCCAAAGAAGGGATGGGAGACCCAGTACTTC.